This T cell receptor (beta chain) was found in a study of brain T cells in children with intractable seizures. The CDR3 extends over 16 amino acids. Per the germline V gene, CDR1 is SGDLS and CDR2 is YYNGEE. Trimming left V 3 bases short and J 0 bases short, with 13 bases between. Profiled with immunoSEQ multiplex PCR; TCRdb holds only in-frame clones, not every one. Of roughly 80,000 clones listed, under 95% are singletons. Surgery cases with the highest brain T cell transcript signatures were chosen for sequencing. Patients received at least one anti-epileptic drug before surgery. This clonotype originated in a boy under three years old with tuberous sclerosis and intractable seizures. The chain couples TRBV9 to TRBJ2-1; D is tentatively TRBD1 or TRBD2 (5 bases each). The specimen was peripheral blood, collected at surgery. This CDR3 is CASSEHGGSSYNEQFF. The CDR3 DNA sequence: TGTGCCAGCAGCGAACATGGGGGTAGCTCCTACAATGAGCAGTTCTTC.